This T cell receptor (beta chain) was recorded in a study of Graves' ophthalmopathy and Graves' hyperthyroidism. RNA transcripts were the template, and TCR beta CDR3 regions were amplified from them. The library came from an HTBI-primed first-round RT-PCR and a second-round multiplex PCR. Via MiXCR, TCRdb re-called the multiplex PCR reads, giving one row per CDR3 protein. The sample has 560,000 or so distinct CDR3 sequences, about 40% seen once; the top ten hold 3.5% to 5%. This clonotype was observed once. CDR1 and CDR2 from the germline V gene are LNHDA and SQIVND (reference sequence). CDR3 length: 14 amino acids. The V and J ends lost 4 bases and 4 bases respectively, with 11 bases between them.

This sequence was found in an adult man with Graves' hyperthyroidism. The source material was peripheral blood or thyroid tissue (not recorded which). The chain joins TRBV19 to TRBJ1-5; a weak D match, TRBD1 (6 bases). For the CDR3, the DNA is TGTGCCAGTAGTACCTCTCAGGGGAATCAGCCCCAGCATTTT. It is translated as CASSTSQGNQPQHF.